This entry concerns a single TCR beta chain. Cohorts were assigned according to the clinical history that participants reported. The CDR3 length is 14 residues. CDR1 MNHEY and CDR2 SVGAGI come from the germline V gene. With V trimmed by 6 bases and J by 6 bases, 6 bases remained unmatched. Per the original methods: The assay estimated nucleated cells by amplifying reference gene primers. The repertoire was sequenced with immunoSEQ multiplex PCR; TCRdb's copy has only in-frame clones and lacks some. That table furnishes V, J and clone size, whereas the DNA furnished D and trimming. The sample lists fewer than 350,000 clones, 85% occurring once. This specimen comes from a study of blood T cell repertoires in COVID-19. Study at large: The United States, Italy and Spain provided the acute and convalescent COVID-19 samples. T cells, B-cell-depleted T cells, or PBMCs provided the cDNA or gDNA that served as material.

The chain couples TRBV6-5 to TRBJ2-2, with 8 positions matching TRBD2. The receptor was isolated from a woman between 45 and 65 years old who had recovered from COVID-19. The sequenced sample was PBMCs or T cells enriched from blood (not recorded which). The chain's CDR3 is CASRRSGGPGELFF. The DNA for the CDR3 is TGTGCCAGCAGGAGATCGGGGGGGCCCGGGGAGCTGTTTTTT.